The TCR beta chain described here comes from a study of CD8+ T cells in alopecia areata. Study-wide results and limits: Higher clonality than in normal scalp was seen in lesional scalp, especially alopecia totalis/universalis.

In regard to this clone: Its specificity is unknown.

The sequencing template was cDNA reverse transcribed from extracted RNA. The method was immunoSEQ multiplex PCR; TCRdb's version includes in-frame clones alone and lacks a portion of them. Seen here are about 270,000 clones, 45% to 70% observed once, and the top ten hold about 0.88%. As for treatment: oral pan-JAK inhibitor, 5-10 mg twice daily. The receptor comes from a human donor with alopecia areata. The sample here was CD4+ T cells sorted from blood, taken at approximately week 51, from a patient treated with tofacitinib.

CDR3 DNA: TGCAGCGTTGCCCTAGCGGGGGGTTCCTACAATGAGCAGTTCTTC. Residues: CSVALAGGSYNEQFF. The chain combines TRBV29-1 with TRBJ2-1; 11 bases agree with TRBD2. Germline CDR1 is SQVTM and CDR2 is ANQGSEA. The CDR3 is 15 residues long. J was trimmed by 1 base and V by 4 bases; bases with no gene match: 3.